The sequence of this T cell receptor (beta chain) was determined in a study of shared clonotypes between healthy human individuals. Study summary: Per donor, CD8 memory used one plate, CD8 naive used two, CD4 memory used three and CD4 naive used three.

Sequenced by immunoSEQ multiplex PCR; TCRdb stores in-frame clones only, minus some. Of approximately 740,000 clones in the sample, 80% to 95% were seen once. It was CD45RO-negative cells, positively selected for CCR7, that made up naive CD8 cells, with terminally differentiated effector memory CD45RA+ cells excluded. The CDR3 has 14 residues. Germline-derived CDR1 and CDR2 are SGHRS and YFSETQ. V was trimmed by 8 bases and J by 1 base, leaving 12 bases between them. The sequenced sample was naive CD8+ T cells sorted from blood. The sequence was collected from a man aged 25 to 40 in good health. The chain couples TRBV5-1 to TRBJ2-2; D possibly corresponds to TRBD2 (6 bases). CDR3 in amino acids: CASQPGENTGELFF. CDR3 nucleotides: TGCGCCAGTCAACCGGGAGAGAACACCGGGGAGCTGTTTTTT.